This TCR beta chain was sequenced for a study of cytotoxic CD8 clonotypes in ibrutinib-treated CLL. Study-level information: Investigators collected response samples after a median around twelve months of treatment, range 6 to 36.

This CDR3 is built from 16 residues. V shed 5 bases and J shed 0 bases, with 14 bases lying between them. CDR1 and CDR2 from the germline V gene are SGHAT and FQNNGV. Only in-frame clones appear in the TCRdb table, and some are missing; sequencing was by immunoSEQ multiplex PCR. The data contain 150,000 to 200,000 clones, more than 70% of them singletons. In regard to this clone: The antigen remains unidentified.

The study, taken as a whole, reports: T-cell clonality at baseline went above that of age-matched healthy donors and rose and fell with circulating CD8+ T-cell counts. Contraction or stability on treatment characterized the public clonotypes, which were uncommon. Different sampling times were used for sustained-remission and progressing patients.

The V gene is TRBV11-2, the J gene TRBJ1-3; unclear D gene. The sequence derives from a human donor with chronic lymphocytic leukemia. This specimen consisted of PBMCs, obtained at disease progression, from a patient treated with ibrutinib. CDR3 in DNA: TGTGCCAGCAGCCTCGGTCTGGTAAACTCTGGAAACACCATATATTTT. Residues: CASSLGLVNSGNTIYF.